This T cell receptor beta chain was sequenced in a study of blood T cell repertoires in COVID-19. Overall study: Material from acute and convalescent COVID-19 was sourced from the United States, Italy and Spain. From T cells, B-cell-depleted T cells, or PBMCs came the material, which was cDNA or gDNA.

The V and J ends lost 6 bases and 3 bases respectively, with 11 bases between them. Germline assignment: CDR1 MNHEY and CDR2 SMNVEV (reference sequence). The CDR3 is 13 residues long. Profiling relied on immunoSEQ multiplex PCR, and the TCRdb table lists in-frame clones only, not all of them. The sample lists around 78,000 clones; around nine tenths were seen once. This rearrangement joins TRBV27 to TRBJ1-1, with a possible D match to TRBD1 (5 bases). The sample was peripheral blood. The TCR sequence derives from an older woman with acute or convalescent COVID-19. The CDR3 coding sequence is TGTGCCAGCAGACGACAGTCTTACACTGAAGCTTTCTTT. Residues: CASRRQSYTEAFF.